This T cell receptor beta chain is drawn from a study of T cell responses to AZD1222 COVID-19 vaccine. Study-level results: Vaccine-associated CD4 TCRs spanned spike, dominant at 160-218 and 743-854. Repertoire sampling was restricted to post-peak T cell response timepoints. Females made up more of the donors, who were largely white British, and clonal diversity may have come out too low.

J lost 0 bases, V lost 5 bases, and 8 bases had no gene match. CDR3 length: 16 residues. Germline V gives CDR1 KGHSH, CDR2 LQKENI. The method was immunoSEQ multiplex PCR; TCRdb's version includes in-frame clones alone and lacks a portion of them. Of some 250,000 clones in the sample, roughly 93% were seen once. As to this clone: What it recognizes is unknown.

The sequencing used peripheral blood, collected 28 days after the second AZD1222 dose. V usage is TRBV18 and J usage is TRBJ2-7; 9 bases agree with TRBD2. This TCR was recovered from an adult who received the AZD1222 COVID-19 vaccine. As DNA, the CDR3 is TGTGCCAGCTCAGACTTGACTAGCGGAAGCTCCTACGAGCAGTACTTC. Its translation: CASSDLTSGSSYEQYF.